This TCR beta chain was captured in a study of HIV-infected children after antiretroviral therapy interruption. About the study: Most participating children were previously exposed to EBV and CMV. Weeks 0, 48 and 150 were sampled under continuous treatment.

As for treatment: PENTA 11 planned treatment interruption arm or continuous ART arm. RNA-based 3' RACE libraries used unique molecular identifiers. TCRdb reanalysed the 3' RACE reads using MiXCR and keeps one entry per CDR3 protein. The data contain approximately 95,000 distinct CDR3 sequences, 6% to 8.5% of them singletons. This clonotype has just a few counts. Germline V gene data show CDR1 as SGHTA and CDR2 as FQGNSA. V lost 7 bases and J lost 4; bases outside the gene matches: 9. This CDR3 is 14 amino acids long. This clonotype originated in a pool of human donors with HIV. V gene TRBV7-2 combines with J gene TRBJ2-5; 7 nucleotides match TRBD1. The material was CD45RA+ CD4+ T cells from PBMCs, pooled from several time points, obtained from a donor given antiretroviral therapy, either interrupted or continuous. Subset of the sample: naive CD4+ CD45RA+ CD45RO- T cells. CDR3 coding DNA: TGTGCCAGCACCCTAACAGGGGCGGGAGAGACCCAGTACTTC. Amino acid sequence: CASTLTGAGETQYF. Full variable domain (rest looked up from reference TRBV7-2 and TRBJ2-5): GAGVSQSPSNKVTEKGKDVELRCDPISGHTALYWYRQSLGQGLEFLIYFQGNSAPDKSGLPSDRFSAERTGGSVSTLTIQRTQQEDSAVYLCASTLTGAGETQYFGPGTRLLVL.